This TCR beta chain was profiled in a study of OX40 agonist ivuxolimab in advanced cancers. In the study overall: Past anti-PD-1, anti-PD-L1 or anti-CTLA-4 therapy was accepted, and roughly 38% had received some.

Autoimmune disease history or systemic immunosuppression was exclusionary. On cycle 4 day 1 and cycle 7 day 1, as well as at baseline, blood was sampled. TCRdb keeps only in-frame clones here, not all; method: immunoSEQ multiplex PCR. Here the sample spans around 63,000 clones, 70% to 90% being singletons. Germline V gene sequence: CDR1 MNHNY, CDR2 SVGAGI (reference sequence). The V end was cut by 6 bases, the J end by 6 bases, with 12 bases between. CDR3 size: 12 residues. The clonotype was recovered from an adult with an advanced solid tumor such as melanoma, head and neck, liver or kidney cancer. The chain carries TRBV6-6 and TRBJ2-7; a possible D gene is TRBD1 (5 bases). This specimen consisted of CD4+ or CD8+ T cells sorted from blood, obtained in a trial of the OX40 agonist ivuxolimab. The CDR3 DNA follows: TGTGCCAGCAGCGTAGGGGAATCCGAGCAGTACTTC. Its translation is CASSVGESEQYF.